This T cell receptor beta chain was sequenced for a study of blood T cells in healthy people across ages. Details on this clonotype: The antigen remains unidentified.

Study findings and constraints: Versus aged donors, long-lived donors had higher diversity and more naive CD4+ cells.

The V gene's germline CDR1 is MDHEN and CDR2 SYDVKM. This CDR3 spans 12 amino acids. The V and J ends lost 11 bases and 3 bases respectively, with 11 bases between them. In each sample, at least 6.5 million PBMCs were isolated. PCR was performed a second time for roughly 7 to 12 cycles using a sample-barcoded 5' primer and a J-beta primer mix. Each cDNA molecule carried a tag from a template-switch adaptor that contained 12 random nucleotides. No fewer than 3 million CDR3-containing paired-end reads came from each sample. TCRdb re-analysed the 5' RACE reads in MiXCR, keeping a single row per CDR3 protein. The sample contains some 790,000 distinct CDR3 sequences, around 30% of which appear only once.

The V and J genes are TRBV28 and TRBJ2-1; D not resolved. The source material was blood. This sequence originates from a woman aged 80 or over in good health. The CDR3 nucleotides read TGTGCCCACTGGGGAATCTACAATGAGCAGTTCTTC. Amino acids: CAHWGIYNEQFF.